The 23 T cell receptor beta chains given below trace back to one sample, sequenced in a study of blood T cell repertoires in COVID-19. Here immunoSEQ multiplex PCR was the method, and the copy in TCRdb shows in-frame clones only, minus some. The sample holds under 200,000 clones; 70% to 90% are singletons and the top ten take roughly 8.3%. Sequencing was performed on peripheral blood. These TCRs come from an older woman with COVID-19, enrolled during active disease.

Written as DNA, the CDR3 is TGCGCCAGCAGGATAGCGGGAGTAGACAACGAGCAGTACTTC. It is translated as CASRIAGVDNEQYF. The V call is TRBV4-1, the J call TRBJ2-7; TRBD2 agrees at 9 bases. The CDR3 is 14 residues long. Germline V gives CDR1 MGHRA, CDR2 YSYEKL. Trimming cost V 6 bases and J 5 bases; bases outside gene matches: 8.

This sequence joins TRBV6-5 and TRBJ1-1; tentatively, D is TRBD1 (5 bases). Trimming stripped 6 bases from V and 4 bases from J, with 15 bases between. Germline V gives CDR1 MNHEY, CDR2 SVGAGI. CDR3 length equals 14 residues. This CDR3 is CASSSIRTSTEAFF. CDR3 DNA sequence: TGTGCCAGCAGCTCCATCCGGACAAGCACTGAAGCTTTCTTT.

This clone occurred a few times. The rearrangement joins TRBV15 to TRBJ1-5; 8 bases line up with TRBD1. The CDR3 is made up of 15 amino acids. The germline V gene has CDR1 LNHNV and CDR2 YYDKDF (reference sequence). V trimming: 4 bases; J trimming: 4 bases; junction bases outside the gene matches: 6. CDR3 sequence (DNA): TGTGCCACCAGCAAGATCGGGACAGGAAATCAGCCCCAGCATTTT. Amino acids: CATSKIGTGNQPQHF.

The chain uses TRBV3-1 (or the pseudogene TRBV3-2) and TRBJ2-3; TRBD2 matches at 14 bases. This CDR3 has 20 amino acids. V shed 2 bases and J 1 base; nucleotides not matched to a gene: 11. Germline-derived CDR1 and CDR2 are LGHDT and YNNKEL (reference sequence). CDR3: CASSQLAPGLAGVRTDTQYF. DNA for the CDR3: TGTGCCAGCAGCCAACTCGCCCCGGGACTAGCGGGAGTCCGCACAGATACGCAGTATTTT.

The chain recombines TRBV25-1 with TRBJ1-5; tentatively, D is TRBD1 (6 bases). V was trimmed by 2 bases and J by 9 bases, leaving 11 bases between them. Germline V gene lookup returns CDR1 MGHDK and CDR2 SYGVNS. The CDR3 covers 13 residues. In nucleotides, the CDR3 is TGTGCCAGCAGTGAACACAGGGCAGGGCCCCAGCATTTT. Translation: CASSEHRAGPQHF.

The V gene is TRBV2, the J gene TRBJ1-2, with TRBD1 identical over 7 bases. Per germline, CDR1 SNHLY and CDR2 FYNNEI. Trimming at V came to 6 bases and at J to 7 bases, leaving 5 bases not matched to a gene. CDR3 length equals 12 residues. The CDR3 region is CASSRDSPGYTF. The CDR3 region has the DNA TGTGCCAGCAGCCGGGACAGTCCTGGCTACACCTTC. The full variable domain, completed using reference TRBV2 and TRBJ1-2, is EPEVTQTPSHQVTQMGQEVILRCVPISNHLYFYWYRQILGQKVEFLVSFYNNEISEKSEIFDDQFSVERPDGSNFTLKIRSTKLEDSAMYFCASSRDSPGYTFGSGTRLTVV.

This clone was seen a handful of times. The CDR3 region is CASSFAGTVGSPLHF. The DNA for the CDR3 is TGCGCCAGCAGCTTTGCCGGGACAGTAGGGTCACCCCTCCACTTT. The chain recombines TRBV5-1 with TRBJ1-6, with 7 nucleotides matching TRBD1. V dropped 2 bases and J dropped 10; count of bases not matched to a gene: 9. Germline values: CDR1 SGHRS, CDR2 YFSETQ. This CDR3 is built from 15 residues.

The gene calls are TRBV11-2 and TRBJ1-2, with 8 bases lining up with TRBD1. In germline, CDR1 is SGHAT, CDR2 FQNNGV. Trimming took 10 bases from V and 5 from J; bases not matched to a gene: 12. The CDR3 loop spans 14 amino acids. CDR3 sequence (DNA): TGTGCCAACCTATACGACAGGGGATTTTATGGCTACACCTTC. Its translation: CANLYDRGFYGYTF.

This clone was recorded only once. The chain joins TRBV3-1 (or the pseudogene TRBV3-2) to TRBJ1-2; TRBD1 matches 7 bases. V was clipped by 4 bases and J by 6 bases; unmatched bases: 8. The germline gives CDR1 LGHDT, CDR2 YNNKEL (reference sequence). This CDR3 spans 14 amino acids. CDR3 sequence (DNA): TGTGCCAGCAGCCGCCGGGACAGTCAGAATGGCTACACCTTC. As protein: CASSRRDSQNGYTF.

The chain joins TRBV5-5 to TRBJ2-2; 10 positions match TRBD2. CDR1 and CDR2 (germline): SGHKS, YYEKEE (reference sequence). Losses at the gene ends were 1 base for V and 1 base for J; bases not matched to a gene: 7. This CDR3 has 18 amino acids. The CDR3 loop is CASSLRVVAGGNTGELFF. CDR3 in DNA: TGTGCCAGCAGCTTGCGGGTGGTAGCGGGAGGGAACACCGGGGAGCTGTTTTTT.

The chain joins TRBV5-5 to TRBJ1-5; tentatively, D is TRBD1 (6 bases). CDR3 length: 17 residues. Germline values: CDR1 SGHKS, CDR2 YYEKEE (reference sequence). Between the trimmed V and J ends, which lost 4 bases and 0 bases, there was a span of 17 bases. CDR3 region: CASSRGAAAYSNQPQHF. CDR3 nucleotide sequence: TGTGCCAGCAGCCGGGGGGCCGCGGCCTATAGCAATCAGCCCCAGCATTTT.

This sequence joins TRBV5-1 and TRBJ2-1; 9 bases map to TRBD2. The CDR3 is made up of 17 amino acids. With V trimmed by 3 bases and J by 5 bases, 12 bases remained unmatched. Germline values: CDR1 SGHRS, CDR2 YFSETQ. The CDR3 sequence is CASSYFVAGAVDNEQFF. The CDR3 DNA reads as TGCGCCAGCAGCTATTTCGTAGCGGGAGCAGTGGACAATGAGCAGTTCTTC.

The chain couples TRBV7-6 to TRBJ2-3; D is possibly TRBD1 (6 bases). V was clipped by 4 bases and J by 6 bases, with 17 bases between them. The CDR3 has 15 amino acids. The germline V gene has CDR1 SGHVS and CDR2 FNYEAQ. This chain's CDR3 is CASSSNRDTGDTQYF. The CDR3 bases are TGTGCCAGCAGCTCGAATCGGGACACAGGTGATACGCAGTATTTT. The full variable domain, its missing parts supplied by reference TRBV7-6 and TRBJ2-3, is GAGVSQSPRYKVTKRGQDVALRCDPISGHVSLYWYRQALGQGPEFLTYFNYEAQQDKSGLPNDRFSAERPEGSISTLTIQRTEQRDSAMYRCASSSNRDTGDTQYFGPGTRLTVL.

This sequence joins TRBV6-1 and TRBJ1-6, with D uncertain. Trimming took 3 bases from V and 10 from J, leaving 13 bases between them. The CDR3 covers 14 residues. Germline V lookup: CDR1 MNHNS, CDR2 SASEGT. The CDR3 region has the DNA TGTGCCAGCAGTGACAAATCGGGTTCATCACCCCTCCACTTT. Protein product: CASSDKSGSSPLHF.

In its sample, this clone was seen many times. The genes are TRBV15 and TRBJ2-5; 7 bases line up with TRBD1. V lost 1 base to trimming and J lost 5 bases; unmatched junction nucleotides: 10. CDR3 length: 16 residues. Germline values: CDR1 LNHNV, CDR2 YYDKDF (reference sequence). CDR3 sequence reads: CATSRGSRGREETQYF. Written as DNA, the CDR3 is TGTGCCACCAGCAGAGGGTCTAGGGGGCGCGAGGAGACCCAGTACTTC.

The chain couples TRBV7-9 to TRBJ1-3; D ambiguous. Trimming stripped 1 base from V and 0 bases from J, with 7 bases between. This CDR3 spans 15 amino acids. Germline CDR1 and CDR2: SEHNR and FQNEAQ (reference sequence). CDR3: CASSLELSSGNTIYF. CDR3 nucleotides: TGTGCCAGCAGCTTAGAGCTGAGCTCTGGAAACACCATATATTTT.

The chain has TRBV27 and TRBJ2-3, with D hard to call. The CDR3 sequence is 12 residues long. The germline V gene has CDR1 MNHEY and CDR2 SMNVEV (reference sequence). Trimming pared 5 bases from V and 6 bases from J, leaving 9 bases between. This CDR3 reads CASSLIGDTQYF. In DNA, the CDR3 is TGTGCCAGCAGTCTCATCGGGGATACGCAGTATTTT.

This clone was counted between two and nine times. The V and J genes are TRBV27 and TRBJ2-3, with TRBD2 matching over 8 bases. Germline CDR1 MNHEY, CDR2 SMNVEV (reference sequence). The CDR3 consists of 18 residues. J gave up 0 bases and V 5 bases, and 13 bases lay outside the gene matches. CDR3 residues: CASSPLTLAGPSTDTQYF. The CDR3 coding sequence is TGTGCCAGCAGTCCCCTCACCCTAGCGGGCCCTAGCACAGATACGCAGTATTTT.

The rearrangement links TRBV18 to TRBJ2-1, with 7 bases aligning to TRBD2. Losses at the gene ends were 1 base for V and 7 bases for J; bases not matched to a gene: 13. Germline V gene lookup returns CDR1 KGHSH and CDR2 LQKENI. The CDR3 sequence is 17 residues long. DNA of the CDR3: TGTGCCAGCTCACCACTATCTGGGGGGGGATATTTAAATGAGCAGTTCTTC. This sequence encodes CASSPLSGGGYLNEQFF.

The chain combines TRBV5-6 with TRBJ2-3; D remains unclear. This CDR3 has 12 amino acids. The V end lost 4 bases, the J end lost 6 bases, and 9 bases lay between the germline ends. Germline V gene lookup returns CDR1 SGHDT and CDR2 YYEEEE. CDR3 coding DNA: TGTGCCAGCAGCCTGACTTTGGATACGCAGTATTTT. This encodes CASSLTLDTQYF.

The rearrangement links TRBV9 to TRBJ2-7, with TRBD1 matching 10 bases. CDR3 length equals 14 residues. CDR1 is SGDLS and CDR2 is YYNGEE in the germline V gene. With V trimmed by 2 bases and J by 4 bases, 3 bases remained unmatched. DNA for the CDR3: TGTGCCAGCAGCGTGGGACAGGGGAGGTACGAGCAGTACTTC. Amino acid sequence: CASSVGQGRYEQYF.

CDR3 DNA: TGTGCCAGTAGACCTAACGGGGGCTCTGGAAACACCATATATTTT. Translation: CASRPNGGSGNTIYF. This chain uses TRBV19 with TRBJ1-3; possibly TRBD1 for D (5 bases). This CDR3 has 15 residues. With 6 bases removed from V and 0 bases from J, the gap between germline ends came to 12 bases. Looked up from germline, CDR1 is LNHDA and CDR2 is SQIVND (reference sequence).

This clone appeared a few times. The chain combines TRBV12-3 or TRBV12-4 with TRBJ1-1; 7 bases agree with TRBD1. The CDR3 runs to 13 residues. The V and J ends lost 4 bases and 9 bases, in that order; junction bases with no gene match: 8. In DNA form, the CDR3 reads TGTGCCAGCAGTTCCACAGGGGTACCTAAAGCTTTCTTT. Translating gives CASSSTGVPKAFF.